These 20 T cell receptor beta chains came from one sample sequenced in a study of blood T cell repertoires in COVID-19. Sequencing used immunoSEQ multiplex PCR; TCRdb keeps in-frame clones, though not all of them. The table lists tens of thousands of clones, approximately 81% of them singletons. Sequencing used peripheral blood. The receptor set was obtained from an older woman with acute or convalescent COVID-19.

The chain employs TRBV9 and TRBJ1-4, with 9 bases aligning to TRBD1. Trimming cost V 4 bases and J 8 bases; bases outside gene matches: 3. This CDR3 spans 13 amino acids. Germline values: CDR1 SGDLS, CDR2 YYNGEE. The CDR3 sequence: CASSTGQGEKLFF. The DNA for the CDR3 is TGTGCCAGCAGCACTGGACAGGGGGAAAAACTGTTTTTT.

The chain joins TRBV5-1 to TRBJ1-6, with D unresolved. Germline CDR1 SGHRS, CDR2 YFSETQ. CDR3 length: 12 residues. The germline V and J ends were trimmed by 7 bases and 9 bases, with 11 bases remaining between them. Here the CDR3 DNA reads TGCGCCAGCCCAATTATGAGTTCACCCCTCCACTTT. This translates into CASPIMSSPLHF.

In this sample, this clone turned up once. The chain couples TRBV5-1 to TRBJ2-2; 7 nucleotides match TRBD1. Germline CDR1 SGHRS, CDR2 YFSETQ. V dropped 0 bases and J dropped 0; count of bases not matched to a gene: 2. This CDR3 comprises 16 residues. The CDR3, as DNA: TGCGCCAGCAGCTTGGGGGACAGATCGAACACCGGGGAGCTGTTTTTT. Protein product: CASSLGDRSNTGELFF.

The V and J genes are TRBV7-8 and TRBJ1-5; the match to TRBD1 covers 10 bases. V was pared by 1 base and J by 0 bases, with 9 bases of the junction left unmatched. The CDR3 contains 19 residues. Looked up from germline, CDR1 is SGHVS and CDR2 is FQNEAQ. CDR3 sequence reads: CASSLDPRTGGNSNQPQHF. The CDR3 DNA is TGTGCCAGCAGCTTAGATCCCCGGACAGGGGGGAATAGCAATCAGCCCCAGCATTTT.

This clone was seen more than once but under ten times. The chain has TRBV13 and TRBJ2-3; 9 bases are shared with TRBD2. Trimming at V came to 5 bases and at J to 0 bases, leaving 12 bases not matched to a gene. The germline V gene has CDR1 PRHDT and CDR2 FYEKMQ (reference sequence). This CDR3 comprises 18 residues. The CDR3 region has the DNA TGTGCCAGCAGCCCATTCGGGCTAGCGGGATTGAGCACAGATACGCAGTATTTT. Residues: CASSPFGLAGLSTDTQYF.

The rearrangement links TRBV21-1 to TRBJ2-2; TRBD2 is the table's D call, not checked against the DNA. TRBV21-1 is designated a pseudogene. This CDR3 has 17 amino acids. CDR3 nucleotide sequence: TGTGCCAGCAGCACGGGACTAGCGGGAGAAGGGACCGGGGAGCTGTTTTTT. This codes for CASSTGLAGEGTGELFF.

This clone was seen just once. The chain recombines TRBV5-4 with TRBJ1-2; TRBD1 agrees at 10 bases. Looked up from germline, CDR1 is SGHNT and CDR2 is YYREEE (reference sequence). The V and J ends lost 1 base and 8 bases, in that order; junction bases with no gene match: 2. The CDR3 has 13 amino acids. The CDR3: CASSLWTGGGYTF. The DNA for the CDR3 is TGTGCCAGCAGCTTGTGGACAGGGGGGGGCTACACCTTC.

The V and J genes are TRBV28 and TRBJ2-7; no definite D call. With 6 bases removed from V and 4 bases from J, the gap between germline ends came to 16 bases. The germline CDR1 and CDR2 sequences are MDHEN and SYDVKM. The length of the CDR3 is 14 residues. As DNA, the CDR3 is TGTGCCAGCAGGCCCAACAAATCAGGTTACGAGCAGTACGTC. It yields the protein CASRPNKSGYEQYV.

The chain joins TRBV7-2 to TRBJ1-3, with no clear D. This CDR3 is built from 15 residues. V shed 0 bases and J shed 0 bases, with 6 bases lying between them. Germline V CDR1 and CDR2: SGHTA, FQGNSA. The CDR3 bases are TGTGCCAGCAGCTTAGCATCGAGCTCTGGAAACACCATATATTTT. Amino acid sequence: CASSLASSSGNTIYF.

The chain has TRBV28 and TRBJ1-1; TRBD1 agrees at 7 bases. Germline CDR1 and CDR2: MDHEN and SYDVKM. Unmatched junction bases numbered 13, after V lost 5 bases and J lost 1 base. The CDR3 loop spans 17 amino acids. The CDR3 DNA sequence: TGTGCCAGCAGTCCCCACAGGGGCGCGGTTCAGAACACTGAAGCTTTCTTT. Residues: CASSPHRGAVQNTEAFF.

V usage is TRBV3-1 (or the pseudogene TRBV3-2) and J usage is TRBJ2-3; possible D gene TRBD2, 5 bases. CDR1 LGHDT and CDR2 YNNKEL come from the germline V gene (reference sequence). Deletions cut 3 bases from V and 4 bases from J, with 8 bases between. The CDR3 spans 13 residues. CDR3: CASSQRGSDTQYF. In DNA, the CDR3 is TGTGCCAGCAGCCAGCGAGGGTCAGATACGCAGTATTTT.

V gene TRBV7-2 combines with J gene TRBJ2-3; 9 bases line up with TRBD2. The CDR3 runs 17 residues. Unmatched junction bases numbered 5, after V lost 1 base and J lost 0 bases. Germline CDR1 SGHTA, CDR2 FQGNSA. The CDR3 coding sequence is TGTGCCAGCAGCTTAGTAGCGGCGGGAGGGAGCACAGATACGCAGTATTTT. It is translated as CASSLVAAGGSTDTQYF.

V is TRBV6-2 or TRBV6-3 and J is TRBJ2-3; 10 nucleotides agree with TRBD1. V shed 6 bases, J shed 1 base, and the junction held 7 bases outside the gene matches. The length of the CDR3 is 16 residues. Per the germline V gene, CDR1 is MNHEY and CDR2 is SVGEGT. The chain's CDR3 is CASSRSGTGGTDTQYF. The CDR3 nucleotides read TGTGCCAGCAGCCGATCCGGGACAGGGGGCACAGATACGCAGTATTTT.

The chain has TRBV24-1 and TRBJ2-2, with D unclear. Trimming pared 5 bases from V and 2 bases from J, leaving 5 bases between. CDR1 is KGHDR, CDR2 SFDVKD, per germline. The CDR3 is made up of 13 amino acids. CDR3 in amino acids: CATSGGNTGELFF. The CDR3 DNA reads TGTGCCACCAGTGGCGGTAACACCGGGGAGCTGTTTTTT.

This clone has just one count. V usage is TRBV30 and J usage is TRBJ1-3, with D unclear. CDR1 and CDR2 from the germline V gene are GTSNPN and SVGIG (reference sequence). V was clipped by 4 bases and J by 0 bases, with 13 bases between them. The CDR3 runs 15 residues. CDR3 protein: CAWKETGSSGNTIYF. The CDR3 DNA is TGTGCCTGGAAAGAGACGGGAAGCTCTGGAAACACCATATATTTT.

The chain uses TRBV7-2 and TRBJ2-3; 13 bases are a match to TRBD2. The CDR3 has 16 amino acids. Looked up from germline, CDR1 is SGHTA and CDR2 is FQGNSA. V lost 7 bases to trimming and J lost 0 bases; unmatched junction nucleotides: 4. CDR3 sequence (DNA): TGTGCCAGCAAGGGGGGACTAGCGGGAAGCACAGATACGCAGTATTTT. Encoded protein: CASKGGLAGSTDTQYF.

This clone occurred once. The chain has TRBV30 and TRBJ1-3; the match to TRBD1 covers 7 bases. In germline, CDR1 is GTSNPN, CDR2 SVGIG (reference sequence). The CDR3 spans 15 residues. The J segment lost 0 bases and the V segment lost 5 bases, leaving 7 bases of the junction unmatched. CDR3 nucleotides: TGTGCCTGGGGTCGATCAGGGGGCTCTGGAAACACCATATATTTT. It translates to CAWGRSGGSGNTIYF.

The chain has TRBV7-6 and TRBJ1-4, with TRBD1 matching 7 bases. The CDR3 contains 17 residues. With 1 base clipped from V and 3 bases from J, the junction kept 8 bases outside the gene matches. Per the germline V gene, CDR1 is SGHVS and CDR2 is FNYEAQ. The chain's CDR3 is CASSLGLATGPNEKLFF. CDR3 nucleotide sequence: TGTGCCAGCAGCTTAGGTTTGGCGACAGGGCCTAATGAAAAACTGTTTTTT.

The rearrangement joins TRBV6-5 to TRBJ1-2; maybe TRBD1 (6 bases). The CDR3 runs 15 residues. V lost 5 bases and J lost 3, with 16 bases in between. CDR1 is MNHEY and CDR2 is SVGAGI in the germline V gene. CDR3 DNA: TGTGCCAGCAGTAGCCCGGGACAACGGGACTATGGCTACACCTTC. Protein sequence: CASSSPGQRDYGYTF.

The chain has TRBV2 and TRBJ1-2; D remains unclear. With 5 bases removed from V and 2 bases from J, the gap between germline ends came to 12 bases. The CDR3 sequence is 14 residues long. From germline, CDR1 is SNHLY and CDR2 FYNNEI. CDR3 sequence (DNA): TGTGCCAGCAGTCTTCGGGGAATAAACTATGGCTACACCTTC. Translating gives CASSLRGINYGYTF.